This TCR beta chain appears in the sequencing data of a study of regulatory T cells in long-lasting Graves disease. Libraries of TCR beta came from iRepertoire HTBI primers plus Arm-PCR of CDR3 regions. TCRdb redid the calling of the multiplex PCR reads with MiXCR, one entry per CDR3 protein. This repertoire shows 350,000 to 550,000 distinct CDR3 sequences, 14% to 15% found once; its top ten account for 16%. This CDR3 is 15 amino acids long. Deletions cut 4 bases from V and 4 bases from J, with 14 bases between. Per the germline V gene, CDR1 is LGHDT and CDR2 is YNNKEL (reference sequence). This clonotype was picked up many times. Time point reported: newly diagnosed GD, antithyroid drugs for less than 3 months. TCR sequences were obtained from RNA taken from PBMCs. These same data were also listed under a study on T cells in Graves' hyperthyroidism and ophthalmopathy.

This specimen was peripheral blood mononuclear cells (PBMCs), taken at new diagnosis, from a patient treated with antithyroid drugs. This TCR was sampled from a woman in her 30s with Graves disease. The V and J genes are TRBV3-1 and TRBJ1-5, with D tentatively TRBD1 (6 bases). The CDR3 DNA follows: TGTGCCAGCAGCCCCGCAGAGGGGGTGAATCAGCCCCAGCATTTT. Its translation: CASSPAEGVNQPQHF. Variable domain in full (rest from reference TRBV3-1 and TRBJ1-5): DTAVSQTPKYLVTQMGNDKSIKCEQNLGHDTMYWYKQDSKKFLKIMFSYNNKELIINETVPNRFSPKSPDKAHLNLHINSLELGDSAVYFCASSPAEGVNQPQHFGDGTRLSIL.